This entry lists 9 T cell receptor beta chains sequenced from one sample in a study of response to subunit inactivated influenza vaccine. TCRdb analysed the RT-PCR reads with MiXCR anew, one entry per CDR3 protein. The repertoire holds approximately 730,000 distinct CDR3 sequences, about 15% seen once, with approximately 7% in the top ten. Sample: PBMCs from blood, taken roughly 15 days before vaccination. Receptors were obtained from a man in his forties or fifties who received an inactivated influenza vaccine.

The chain has TRBV3-1 and TRBJ2-5; D uncertain. Trimming stripped 4 bases from V and 4 bases from J, with 10 bases between. The V gene's germline CDR1 is LGHDT and CDR2 YNNKEL (reference sequence). The CDR3 is made up of 13 amino acids. The CDR3 is CASSPLESETQYF. The CDR3 coding sequence is TGTGCCAGCAGCCCCTTGGAGTCAGAGACCCAGTACTTC.

The chain's CDR3 is CASSVGGTSGLQETQYF. As DNA, the CDR3 is TGTGCCAGCAGCGTAGGGGGGACTAGCGGTCTACAAGAGACCCAGTACTTC. The genes are TRBV9 and TRBJ2-5, with 11 bases aligning to TRBD2. From germline, CDR1 is SGDLS and CDR2 YYNGEE. V shed 0 bases and J 2 bases; nucleotides not matched to a gene: 6. The CDR3 sequence is 17 residues long.

This clonotype was observed at least ten times. The J gene is TRBJ2-5, the V gene TRBV20-1, with 7 bases identical to TRBD2. The CDR3 length is 12 residues. With V trimmed by 6 bases and J by 3 bases, 4 bases remained unmatched. Per the germline V gene, CDR1 is DFQATT and CDR2 is SNEGSKA (reference sequence). The CDR3 bases are TGCAGTGCAGCAGGACTAGAAGAGACCCAGTACTTC. It codes for CSAAGLEETQYF.

Points on this clonotype: This clone may be a read error of a much larger clone one base away. The chain is built from TRBV4-3 and TRBJ2-3; unclear D gene. Per the germline V gene, CDR1 is LGHNA and CDR2 is YSLEER. Trimming removed 0 bases at V and 4 bases at J, with 5 bases between. This CDR3 spans 13 amino acids. The CDR3 sequence: CASSQESADTQYF. The CDR3 nucleotides read TGCGCCAGCAGCCAAGAGAGCGCAGATACGCAGTATTTT.

This clonotype turned up a few times. The chain combines TRBV20-1 with TRBJ1-6; weak D call: TRBD1 (5 bases). The CDR3 sequence is 17 residues long. Germline V CDR1 and CDR2: DFQATT, SNEGSKA (reference sequence). Trimming removed 1 base from V and 1 base from J, with 14 bases in between. This chain's CDR3 is CSARVAGRESYNSPLHF. As DNA, the CDR3 is TGCAGTGCTAGAGTCGCAGGGCGGGAATCCTATAATTCACCCCTCCACTTT.

V gene TRBV19 combines with J gene TRBJ2-6, with unresolved D. Germline loops: CDR1 LNHDA, CDR2 SQIVND (reference sequence). The CDR3 has 17 residues. The V end lost 7 bases, the J end lost 6 bases, and 22 bases lay between the germline ends. As DNA, the CDR3 is TGTGCCAGTACCCCCTCCACAACAAGTTCTTCGGCCAACGTCCTGACTTTC. Its translation is CASTPSTTSSSANVLTF.

The V and J genes are TRBV12-3 or TRBV12-4 and TRBJ1-5; possible D gene TRBD1, 6 bases. Trimming cost V 6 bases and J 3 bases, with 12 bases left between them. The CDR3 length is 14 residues. The CDR3 coding sequence is TGTGCCAGCAGACAACAGGGTTACAATCAGCCCCAGCATTTT. Its protein product is CASRQQGYNQPQHF.

The chain joins TRBV29-1 to TRBJ2-4; TRBD1 is a possible D gene (5 bases). This CDR3 has 13 amino acids. V lost 7 bases and J lost 1, with 11 bases in between. CDR1 and CDR2 from the germline V gene are SQVTM and ANQGSEA. CDR3 amino acids: CSATHRAKNIQYF. The CDR3 bases are TGCAGCGCAACCCACAGGGCCAAAAACATTCAGTACTTC. Supplemented by reference TRBV29-1 and TRBJ2-4, the full variable domain reads SAVISQKPSRDICQRGTSLTIQCQVDSQVTMMFWYRQQPGQSLTLIATANQGSEATYESGFVIDKFPISRPNLTFSTLTVSNMSPEDSSIYLCSATHRAKNIQYFGAGTRLSVL.

The chain carries TRBV6-1 and TRBJ1-5; possibly TRBD1 for D (6 bases). CDR3 length: 14 residues. V lost 7 bases to trimming and J lost 7 bases, with 17 bases between them. The germline gives CDR1 MNHNS, CDR2 SASEGT. The CDR3 protein is CASKLQGKGQPQHF. In DNA form, the CDR3 reads TGTGCCAGCAAACTACAGGGAAAGGGGCAGCCCCAGCATTTT.